This record looks at one TCR beta chain sequence and its context. The antigen remains unidentified. Profiling relied on immunoSEQ multiplex PCR, and the TCRdb table lists in-frame clones only, not all of them. The sample has 30,000 to 40,000 clones; 84% are singletons. The record originates from a study of PD-L1 blockade in urothelial cancer. Findings and caveats of the study: Improved survival was predicted by pretreatment blood TCR clonality below the median.

This sample's time point: pretreatment peripheral blood. Here the sequenced sample was PBMCs, taken around atezolizumab (anti-PD-L1) treatment. The receptor was derived from a man in his 60s with urothelial cancer.

DNA of the CDR3: TGTGCCAGCAGCTTCGGGGGAAACACTGAAGCTTTCTTT. Protein product: CASSFGGNTEAFF. The gene calls are TRBV7-9 and TRBJ1-1, with D possibly TRBD1 on 5 matching bases. Germline assignment: CDR1 SEHNR and CDR2 FQNEAQ (reference sequence). The CDR3 totals 13 residues. Trimming stripped 3 bases from V and 2 bases from J, with 7 bases between.